What follows are 5 T cell receptor beta chains derived from one specimen sequenced in a study of blood T cell repertoires in COVID-19. Some clones are missing from TCRdb's copy, which holds only in-frame ones; the method was immunoSEQ multiplex PCR. The sample lists about 670,000 clones, around 90% occurring once. Sequencing was carried out using peripheral blood. All receptors derive from a woman aged 18-35 years with acute or convalescent COVID-19.

CDR3 DNA: TGTGCCAGCATAAGGGACATTAATGGCTACACCTTC. It codes for CASIRDINGYTF. The rearrangement links TRBV12-3 or TRBV12-4 to TRBJ1-2, with TRBD1 as a possible D gene (6 bases). V lost 7 bases to trimming and J lost 6 bases, with 12 bases between them. This CDR3 spans 12 amino acids.

This chain links TRBV19 with TRBJ2-2, with 11 bases aligning to TRBD1. J was trimmed by 2 bases and V by 0 bases; bases with no gene match: 11. The CDR3 has 20 residues. CDR1 and CDR2 from the germline V gene are LNHDA and SQIVND (reference sequence). CDR3 bases: TGTGCCAGTAGTATAGATCAATCGGGGGACAGGGGGGCTAACACCGGGGAGCTGTTTTTT. This translates into CASSIDQSGDRGANTGELFF.

V is TRBV7-2 and J is TRBJ2-7, with D perhaps TRBD2 (7 bases). CDR1 is SGHTA, CDR2 FQGNSA, per germline. The V and J ends lost 2 bases and 1 base respectively, with 15 bases between them. The CDR3 is made up of 16 amino acids. CDR3 loop: CASSLWGGAISYEQYF. The CDR3 bases are TGTGCCAGCAGCTTATGGGGGGGGGCAATTTCCTACGAGCAGTACTTC.

This chain links TRBV11-2 with TRBJ2-7; TRBD1 matches 7 bases. The trim removed 5 bases at V and 3 bases at J, leaving 4 bases unmatched. CDR1 and CDR2 from the germline V gene are SGHAT and FQNNGV. CDR3 length equals 13 residues. CDR3 protein: CASSPTGNYEQYF. DNA for the CDR3: TGTGCCAGCAGCCCGACAGGGAACTACGAGCAGTACTTC.

The V and J genes are TRBV19 and TRBJ1-2; D not resolved. The germline V gene has CDR1 LNHDA and CDR2 SQIVND (reference sequence). The V end lost 5 bases, the J end lost 2 bases, and 12 bases lay between the germline ends. This CDR3 has 14 amino acids. As DNA, the CDR3 is TGTGCCAGTAGTCCCCCAGGCCAGAACTATGGCTACACCTTC. Protein sequence: CASSPPGQNYGYTF.